The clone carrying this T cell receptor (beta chain) was seen only a few times. Its antigen is still unknown. CDR1 is SNHLY and CDR2 is FYNNEI in the germline V gene. The CDR3 consists of 13 residues. V trimming: 5 bases; J trimming: 3 bases; junction bases outside the gene matches: 2. The data were obtained in a study of cytomegalovirus exposure and HLA in healthy donors. Study-wide points: Several V segments, TRBV6-2 and TRBV6-3 among them, could not be told apart and were dropped.

Primers: 60 Vbeta forward and 13 Jbeta reverse. Only in-frame clones appear in the TCRdb table, and some are missing; sequencing was by immunoSEQ multiplex PCR. The sample lists 150,000 to 200,000 clones, about 9% occurring once. The sequenced material came from PBMCs. This sequence joins TRBV2 and TRBJ1-1, with 8 bases that match TRBD1. This sequence was found in a young woman in good health and CMV-seropositive. The CDR3 region is CASSRQGYTEAFF. The CDR3 DNA is TGTGCCAGCAGTCGACAGGGGTACACTGAAGCTTTCTTT. Supplemented by reference TRBV2 and TRBJ1-1, the full variable domain reads EPEVTQTPSHQVTQMGQEVILRCVPISNHLYFYWYRQILGQKVEFLVSFYNNEISEKSEIFDDQFSVERPDGSNFTLKIRSTKLEDSAMYFCASSRQGYTEAFFGQGTRLTVV.